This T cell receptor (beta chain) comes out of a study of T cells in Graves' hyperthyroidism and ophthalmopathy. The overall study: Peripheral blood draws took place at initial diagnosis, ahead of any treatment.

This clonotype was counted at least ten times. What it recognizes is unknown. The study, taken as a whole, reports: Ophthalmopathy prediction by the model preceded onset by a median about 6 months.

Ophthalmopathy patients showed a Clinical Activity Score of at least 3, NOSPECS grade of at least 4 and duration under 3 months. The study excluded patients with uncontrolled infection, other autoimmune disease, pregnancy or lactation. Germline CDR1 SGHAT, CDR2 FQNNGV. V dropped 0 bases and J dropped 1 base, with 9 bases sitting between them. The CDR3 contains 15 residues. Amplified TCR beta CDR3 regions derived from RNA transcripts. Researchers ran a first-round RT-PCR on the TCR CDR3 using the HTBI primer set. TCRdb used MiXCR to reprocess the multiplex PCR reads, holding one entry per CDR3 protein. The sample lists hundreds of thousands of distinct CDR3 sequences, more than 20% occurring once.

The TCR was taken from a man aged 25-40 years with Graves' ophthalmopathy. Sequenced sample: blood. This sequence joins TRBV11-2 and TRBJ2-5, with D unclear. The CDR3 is CASSLDPYSQETQYF. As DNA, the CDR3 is TGTGCCAGCAGCTTAGATCCCTACAGCCAAGAGACCCAGTACTTC.